This is a list of T cell receptor beta chains from one sample in a study of blood T cells in healthy people across ages. MiXCR, applied by TCRdb to the 5' RACE reads, yields one record per CDR3 protein. The sample yields more than 800,000 distinct CDR3 sequences, 25% to 35% seen once. Input material: blood. The receptor source for this set is a woman aged 80 or over in good health. Each CDR3 is given with its conserved first and last residue. A D gene is named only where the DNA matches it firmly. Rows give clone size only sometimes, using once, few, many, or a class for an expanded clone.

j_call,clone_size,v_call,d_call,cdr3_aa,cdr3_nt
TRBJ2-3,many,TRBV20-1,NA,CSAGGLFSSRPTDTQYF,TGCAGTGCCGGGGGTCTCTTTTCATCCCGTCCCACAGATACGCAGTATTTT
TRBJ2-2,few,TRBV11-1,TRBD2,CASRSGRATGELFF,TGTGCCAGTCGGTCAGGGAGGGCCACCGGGGAGCTGTTTTTT
TRBJ1-4,few,TRBV13,NA,CASSNRDIDEKLFF,TGTGCCAGCAGCAACCGGGACATCGACGAAAAACTGTTTTTT
TRBJ1-4,few,TRBV7-2,TRBD1,CASSTQTGVANEKLFF,TGTGCCAGCAGCACACAGACAGGGGTAGCTAATGAAAAACTGTTTTTT
TRBJ2-5,many,TRBV7-2,NA,CASSTNRGQETQYF,TGTGCCAGCAGCACCAACCGGGGACAAGAGACCCAGTACTTC
TRBJ1-2,few,TRBV10-2,TRBD1,CASTDRTGSGYTF,TGCGCCAGCACCGACCGGACAGGGAGTGGCTACACCTTC
TRBJ2-5,NA,TRBV7-2,NA,CASSLDFSLTYNEQYF,TGTGCCAGCAGCTTAGACTTTAGCCTCACCTACAATGAGCAGTACTTC
TRBJ2-4,NA,TRBV5-1,NA,CASSSEPGAKNIQYF,TGCGCCAGCAGCTCGGAACCGGGGGCCAAAAACATTCAGTACTTC
TRBJ2-6,many,TRBV7-2,NA,CASSLGADLWGANVLTF,TGTGCCAGCAGCTTAGGGGCAGATCTCTGGGGGGCCAACGTCCTGACTTTC
TRBJ1-1,NA,TRBV4-1,TRBD1,CASSPAGGTGGNEAFF,TGCGCCAGCAGCCCCGCGGGGGGGACAGGGGGCAATGAAGCTTTCTTT
TRBJ1-1,few,TRBV29-1,NA,CSVRLNTEAFF,TGCAGCGTCAGGTTGAACACTGAAGCTTTCTTT
TRBJ1-6,NA,TRBV20-1,NA,CSARDLWDSYNSPLHF,TGCAGTGCTAGAGATCTGTGGGACTCCTATAATTCGCCCCTCCACTTT
TRBJ1-3,once,TRBV27,NA,CASSLIGGNTIYF,TGTGCCAGCAGTTTAATCGGTGGAAACACCATATATTTT
TRBJ2-3,NA,TRBV12-3/TRBV12-4,NA,CASSPYQTDTQYF,TGTGCCAGCAGTCCCTATCAGACAGATACGCAGTATTTT
TRBJ2-1,many,TRBV6-2/TRBV6-3,TRBD2,CASLGSGGYNNEQFF,TGTGCCAGCCTCGGTAGCGGGGGGTACAACAATGAGCAGTTCTTC
TRBJ1-6,NA,TRBV6-5,TRBD1,CASSPFRGYASPLHF,TGTGCCAGCAGTCCTTTCAGGGGGTACGCTTCACCCCTCCACTTT
TRBJ2-2,few,TRBV28,NA,CASSLGLELFF,TGTGCCAGCAGCCTGGGCCTGGAGCTGTTTTTT
TRBJ1-4,few,TRBV28,TRBD1,CASSKTTGVGEKLFF,TGTGCCAGCAGTAAGACGACAGGGGTCGGGGAAAAACTGTTTTTT
TRBJ2-7,many,TRBV9,NA,CASSVQGGTYEQYF,TGTGCCAGCAGCGTGCAGGGAGGTACCTACGAGCAGTACTTC
TRBJ2-1,many,TRBV12-3/TRBV12-4,TRBD2,CASSLWRGGLTNYNEQFF,TGTGCCAGCAGTTTATGGCGGGGGGGCCTAACGAATTACAATGAGCAGTTCTTC
TRBJ2-1,many,TRBV20-1,TRBD2,CSARKGGVNEQFF,TGCAGTGCTAGGAAGGGAGGGGTCAATGAGCAGTTCTTC
TRBJ2-5,many,TRBV5-1,NA,CASSSGDQYQETQYF,TGCGCCAGCAGCTCCGGGGACCAGTACCAAGAGACCCAGTACTTC
TRBJ2-7,many,TRBV29-1,TRBD2,CSVGERGFYEQYF,TGCAGCGTTGGGGAGCGGGGCTTCTACGAGCAGTACTTC
TRBJ2-1,NA,TRBV6-4,TRBD1,CASSEGDRLNEQFF,TGTGCCAGCAGTGAGGGGGACAGGCTTAATGAGCAGTTCTTC
TRBJ1-2,few,TRBV19,NA,CASSITTTNYGYTF,TGTGCCAGTAGTATAACTACCACAAACTATGGCTACACCTTC
TRBJ2-5,once,TRBV7-2,NA,CASSLKIQEAQYF,TGTGCCAGCAGCCTAAAAATCCAAGAGGCCCAGTACTTC
TRBJ2-2,NA,TRBV12-3/TRBV12-4,TRBD1,CASSNRQGANTGELFF,TGTGCCAGCAGCAACCGACAGGGCGCGAACACCGGGGAGCTGTTTTTT
TRBJ2-1,few,TRBV6-5,TRBD2,CASSTGPGGDEQFF,TGTGCCAGCAGTACGGGGCCGGGGGGGGATGAGCAGTTCTTC
TRBJ2-7,NA,TRBV7-2,NA,CASSRGFSYNEQYF,TGTGCCAGCAGTAGGGGATTTTCCTACAATGAGCAGTACTTC